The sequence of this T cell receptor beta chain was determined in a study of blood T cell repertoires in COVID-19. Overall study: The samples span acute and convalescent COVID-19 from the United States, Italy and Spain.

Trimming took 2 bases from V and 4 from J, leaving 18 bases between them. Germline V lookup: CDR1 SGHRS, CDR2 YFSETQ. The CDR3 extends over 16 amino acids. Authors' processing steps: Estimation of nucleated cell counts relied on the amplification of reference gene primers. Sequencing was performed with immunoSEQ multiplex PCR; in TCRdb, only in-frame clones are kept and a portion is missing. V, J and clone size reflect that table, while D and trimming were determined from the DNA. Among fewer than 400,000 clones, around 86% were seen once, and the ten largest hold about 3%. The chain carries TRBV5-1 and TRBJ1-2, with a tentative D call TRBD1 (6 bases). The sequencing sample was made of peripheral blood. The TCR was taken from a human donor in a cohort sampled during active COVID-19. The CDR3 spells CASSFDPDRSIYGYTF. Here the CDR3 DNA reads TGCGCCAGCAGCTTTGATCCGGACAGAAGCATCTATGGCTACACCTTC.